These T cell receptor beta chains were read from a single sample in a study of regulatory T cells in long-lasting Graves disease. TCRdb reprocessed the multiplex PCR reads via MiXCR and lists one record per CDR3 protein. The sample holds 400,000 or so distinct CDR3 sequences, roughly a quarter seen once. The specimen comprised peripheral blood mononuclear cells (PBMCs), sampled when the disease was refractory, from a patient treated with antithyroid drugs. Receptors were obtained from a female donor with Graves disease. CDR3s include the opening cysteine and the closing phenylalanine or tryptophan. The D gene is left open where the match is weak. Only some rows state a clone size, as once, few, many or a class for expanded clones.

CDR3 length	J gene	D gene	V gene	clone size	CDR3 protein	CDR3 DNA
15	TRBJ2-5	TRBD1	TRBV7-2	many	CASSKTGIWSETQYF	TGTGCCAGCAGCAAGACAGGGATTTGGTCAGAGACCCAGTACTTC
14	TRBJ1-5	NA	TRBV19	few	CASSIQAAQGPQHF	TGTGCCAGTAGTATACAGGCAGCCCAGGGGCCCCAGCATTTT
12	TRBJ1-1	NA	TRBV7-9	few	CASSSGGVRAFF	TGTGCCAGCAGCTCCGGAGGGGTGAGAGCTTTCTTT
15	TRBJ1-5	NA	TRBV6-1	many	CASSQEGGVTQPQHF	TGTGCCAGCAGTCAAGAGGGAGGGGTAACTCAGCCCCAGCATTTT
17	TRBJ2-3	TRBD2	TRBV28	NA	CASSPTMSGSGGDTQYF	TGTGCCAGCAGTCCCACGATGAGCGGGAGCGGGGGAGATACGCAGTATTTT
20	TRBJ2-7	TRBD2	TRBV12-3/TRBV12-4	NA	CASSSQSGTSGRARPYEQYF	TGTGCCAGCAGTTCCCAATCCGGGACTAGCGGGAGGGCCAGGCCCTACGAGCAGTACTTC
18	TRBJ1-1	NA	TRBV4-2	NA	CASSQDLGGPGADTEAFF	TGTGCCAGCAGCCAAGATCTGGGTGGGCCTGGGGCCGACACTGAAGCTTTCTTT
15	TRBJ2-7	TRBD1	TRBV5-6	many	CASSMTGDRGNEQYF	TGTGCCAGCAGCATGACAGGAGACAGGGGAAACGAGCAGTACTTC
16	TRBJ2-7	NA	TRBV29-1	once	CSVGTPLGGIAYEQYF	TGCAGCGTTGGGACACCCCTTGGGGGGATTGCCTACGAGCAGTACTTC
13	TRBJ1-4	NA	TRBV6-5	NA	CASSYGEVGKLFF	TGTGCCAGCAGTTACGGTGAAGTCGGAAAACTGTTTTTT
15	TRBJ1-1	NA	TRBV7-2	NA	CASSLGGRANTEAFF	TGTGCCAGCAGCTTAGGGGGACGGGCGAACACTGAAGCTTTCTTT
15	TRBJ2-7	NA	TRBV15	NA	CATSRDRAHSYEQYF	TGTGCCACCAGCAGAGATCGGGCCCATTCCTACGAGCAGTACTTC
11	TRBJ2-7	NA	TRBV30	NA	CAWSTGWTQYF	TGTGCCTGGAGCACGGGGTGGACGCAGTACTTC
15	TRBJ1-5	TRBD1	TRBV7-2	NA	CASSAGTVRNQPQHF	TGTGCCAGCAGCGCCGGGACAGTAAGGAATCAGCCCCAGCATTTT
14	TRBJ2-7	TRBD2	TRBV6-5	NA	CASSYLAGFYEQYF	TGTGCCAGCAGTTACTTAGCGGGCTTCTACGAGCAGTACTTC
14	TRBJ2-5	NA	TRBV7-2	few	CASSLVPVLKTQYF	TGTGCCAGCAGCTTAGTGCCGGTCCTGAAGACCCAGTACTTC
14	TRBJ1-1	NA	TRBV9	NA	CASSVEGGNTEAFF	TGTGCCAGCAGCGTAGAGGGGGGTAACACTGAAGCTTTCTTT
14	TRBJ1-1	NA	TRBV6-1	NA	CASSWGRANTEAFF	TGTGCCAGCAGCTGGGGGCGGGCGAACACTGAAGCTTTCTTT
11	TRBJ1-5	NA	TRBV6-1	NA	CASSDHQPQHF	TGTGCCAGCAGTGATCATCAGCCCCAGCATTTT
15	TRBJ2-7	NA	TRBV6-1	NA	CASSEYDSGSYEQYF	TGTGCCAGCAGTGAATACGATAGCGGCTCCTACGAGCAGTACTTC
15	TRBJ1-1	NA	TRBV5-1	NA	CASSLSLGGVGEAFF	TGCGCCAGCAGCTTGTCTTTGGGTGGGGTTGGTGAAGCTTTCTTT
15	TRBJ1-1	NA	TRBV19	NA	CASSPQGRDNTEAFF	TGTGCCAGTAGCCCGCAGGGTAGGGATAACACTGAAGCTTTCTTT
13	TRBJ1-5	NA	TRBV2	many	CASTQGGNQPQHF	TGTGCCAGCACGCAGGGTGGCAATCAGCCCCAGCATTTT
14	TRBJ1-2	NA	TRBV27	NA	CASSPPGGVHGYTF	TGTGCCAGCAGCCCCCCCGGGGGGGTTCATGGCTACACCTTC
12	TRBJ1-4	NA	TRBV29-1	NA	CSAVDQYEKLFF	TGCAGCGCCGTAGACCAATATGAAAAACTGTTTTTT
14	TRBJ2-7	NA	TRBV3-1	NA	CASSLRGGAYEQYF	TGTGCCAGCAGTCTTAGAGGGGGGGCCTACGAGCAGTACTTC
16	TRBJ2-5	NA	TRBV11-2	many	CASSLPAVRLQETQYF	TGTGCCAGCAGCTTACCCGCGGTCAGGCTCCAGGAGACCCAGTACTTC
15	TRBJ2-2	TRBD2	TRBV2	many	CASSGLAGWDGELFF	TGTGCCAGCAGTGGACTAGCGGGATGGGACGGGGAGCTGTTTTTT
13	TRBJ2-6	NA	TRBV20-1	NA	CSARRPGANVLTF	TGCAGTGCTAGAAGGCCTGGGGCCAACGTCCTGACTTTC
15	TRBJ1-2	TRBD1	TRBV30	NA	CAWGTGQAIRYGYTF	TGTGCCTGGGGGACTGGACAGGCTATTCGGTATGGCTACACCTTC
14	TRBJ1-1	NA	TRBV30	few	CAWSVRSGDTEAFF	TGTGCCTGGAGTGTACGTTCGGGGGACACTGAAGCTTTCTTT
16	TRBJ2-7	NA	TRBV5-1	NA	CASSPVDEGRIYEQYF	TGCGCCAGCAGCCCCGTGGACGAGGGCCGGATCTACGAGCAGTACTTC
14	TRBJ2-5	NA	TRBV15	many	CATSRTTSSETQYF	TGTGCCACCAGCAGAACTACTAGCTCTGAGACCCAGTACTTC
15	TRBJ1-2	TRBD1	TRBV18	few	CASSPLDRVGGGYTF	TGTGCCAGCTCACCCTTGGACAGGGTCGGCGGTGGCTACACCTTC
15	TRBJ2-2	NA	TRBV30	few	CAWRREGASTGELFF	TGTGCCTGGAGGAGGGAGGGGGCGAGCACCGGGGAGCTGTTTTTT
14	TRBJ2-7	TRBD2	TRBV3-1	few	CASRLTSGSVEQYF	TGTGCCAGCAGACTGACTAGCGGGAGTGTTGAGCAGTACTTC
15	TRBJ1-3	NA	TRBV30	NA	CAWAPGDSSGNTIYF	TGTGCCTGGGCACCTGGAGACAGCTCTGGAAACACCATATATTTT
17	TRBJ2-7	TRBD2	TRBV13	NA	CASSLETSGRSSYEQYF	TGTGCCAGCAGCCTTGAAACTAGCGGGAGATCCTCCTACGAGCAGTACTTC
15	TRBJ2-2	NA	TRBV19	NA	CASSIVGSGSGELFF	TGTGCCAGTAGTATAGTAGGGTCCGGCAGCGGGGAGCTGTTTTTT
16	TRBJ2-7	TRBD2	TRBV10-3	few	CAISPSPGRAAYEQYF	TGTGCCATATCACCTTCCCCGGGGAGGGCTGCCTACGAGCAGTACTTC
15	TRBJ2-5	TRBD2	TRBV29-1	many	CSVEDRGREQETQYF	TGCAGCGTTGAAGATCGCGGGAGGGAACAAGAGACCCAGTACTTC
15	TRBJ2-5	NA	TRBV30	few	CAWVRQRLTQETQYF	TGTGCCTGGGTTCGTCAGAGACTCACCCAAGAGACCCAGTACTTC
13	TRBJ2-7	NA	TRBV20-1	many	CSASVGSTVEQYF	TGCAGTGCCTCGGTGGGGTCCACGGTCGAGCAGTACTTC
14	TRBJ2-2	NA	TRBV2	many	CASKEGQNTGELFF	TGTGCCAGCAAGGAGGGTCAAAACACCGGGGAGCTGTTTTTT
15	TRBJ2-7	TRBD2	TRBV2	NA	CASSPLGSGTDEQYF	TGTGCCAGCTCACCATTGGGTAGCGGGACCGACGAGCAGTACTTC
20	TRBJ2-1	TRBD2	TRBV4-3	NA	CASSQDSAGGSQSRYNEQFF	TGCGCCAGCAGCCAAGATTCAGCGGGAGGATCCCAGTCCCGTTACAATGAGCAGTTCTTC
17	TRBJ2-2	NA	TRBV11-2	few	CASSSKYRVRGTGELFF	TGTGCCAGCAGCTCGAAATACAGGGTCAGGGGCACCGGGGAGCTGTTTTTT
15	TRBJ2-7	NA	TRBV7-6	few	CASSLQPGSSYEQYF	TGTGCCAGCAGCTTACAACCGGGGAGCTCCTACGAGCAGTACTTC
15	TRBJ2-4	NA	TRBV2	many	CASSADLLAKNIQYF	TGTGCCAGCAGTGCTGACCTTCTAGCCAAAAACATTCAGTACTTC
13	TRBJ1-2	NA	TRBV6-2/TRBV6-3	many	CASSRQARYGYTF	TGTGCCAGCAGTCGACAGGCTCGGTATGGCTACACCTTC
13	TRBJ1-1	NA	TRBV20-1	few	CSASQFSNTEAFF	TGCAGTGCTAGTCAATTCTCAAACACTGAAGCTTTCTTT
13	TRBJ2-7	NA	TRBV7-2	many	CASSFSRTDEQYF	TGTGCCAGCAGCTTCTCCAGGACGGACGAGCAGTACTTC